This TCR beta chain was captured by sequencing in a study of CXCR3-negative and CXCR3-positive naive CD8 T cells. Points on this clonotype: As yet, its antigen is unknown.

In germline, CDR1 is SQVTM, CDR2 ANQGSEA. The CDR3 is made up of 14 amino acids. The libraries of TRB cDNA were constructed through 5' RACE using UMI labels. TCRdb reprocessed the 5' RACE reads and stores each CDR3 protein as one record, lacking DNA. Its table lists 130,000 or so distinct CDR3 sequences. The study's findings and limits: Researchers report that CXCR3-positive naive cells carry more hydrophobic TRB CDR3s than CXCR3-negative naive cells. For memory CD8+ cells diversity was much lower, but both naive subsets had comparably high diversity.

Sequenced input: naive CXCR3+ CD8+ T cells from blood. The subset here: CD45RO-CCR7+CD27+CD95- naive CD8+ T cells expressing CXCR3 (TNR3+). This chain uses TRBV29-1 with TRBJ2-3; TCRdb's D call of TRBD2 is untestable without DNA. The sequence was collected from a human donor in good health. Some clones in this sample may be carry-over from other donors' samples. CDR3 residues: CSVEGGSLTDTQYF.